What follows describes a single T cell receptor (beta chain). The data are from a study of blood T cell repertoires in COVID-19. Assay: immunoSEQ multiplex PCR; the TCRdb copy retains only in-frame clones and omits some. The sample shows 150,000 to 200,000 clones, 84% of them seen only once. The length of the CDR3 is 15 residues. The junction had 5 bases not matched to a gene; V was cut back by 1 base and J by 5 bases. Germline CDR1 SGHVS, CDR2 FQNEAQ. Sequenced input: peripheral blood. This TCR was sampled from a man in his forties who had recovered from COVID-19. The chain uses TRBV7-8 and TRBJ2-3; 8 bases are shared with TRBD2. CDR3 in DNA: TGTGCCAGCAGCTTAGGAGCGGGGGAGGTAGATACGCAGTATTTT. Amino acid sequence: CASSLGAGEVDTQYF.